This T cell receptor beta chain was recovered during a study of cytomegalovirus exposure and HLA in healthy donors. This table comes from immunoSEQ multiplex PCR, and its TCRdb copy is limited to in-frame clones, with some not included. The sample consists of 130,000 to 150,000 clones, approximately 87% of them appearing once. The CDR3 sequence is 14 residues long. CDR1 is MDHEN and CDR2 is SYDVKM in the germline V gene. V shed 3 bases, J shed 6 bases, and the junction held 2 bases outside the gene matches. This sequence was found in a man aged 18 to 29 in good health and CMV-seronegative. Sequencing was carried out using PBMCs. The rearrangement joins TRBV28 to TRBJ2-2, with 9 bases aligning to TRBD1. CDR3 region: CASSLTGGAGELFF. CDR3 DNA sequence: TGTGCCAGCAGTTTGACAGGGGGTGCCGGGGAGCTGTTTTTT.